The 7 T cell receptor beta chains presented below share a single source sample, sequenced in a study of blood T cell repertoires in COVID-19. Some clones are missing from TCRdb's copy, which holds only in-frame ones; the method was immunoSEQ multiplex PCR. Of hundreds of thousands of clones in the sample, roughly 85% were seen once. Sample: PBMCs or T cells enriched from blood (not recorded which). The receptors here all came from a woman between 45 and 60 years old with acute COVID-19.

CDR3 sequence (DNA): TGTGCCAGCTCACCCGCGGGGGGGAACACAGATACGCAGTATTTT. Translation gives CASSPAGGNTDTQYF. The rearrangement uses TRBV18 and TRBJ2-3; 9 bases line up with TRBD2. CDR1 and CDR2 from the germline V gene are KGHSH and LQKENI. Trimming took 3 bases from V and 2 from J; bases not matched to a gene: 3. This CDR3 has 15 amino acids.

This CDR3 reads CASSTLGQVPSYGYTF. CDR3 bases: TGTGCCAGCAGTACCCTTGGACAGGTCCCTAGCTATGGCTACACCTTC. This chain connects TRBV27 to TRBJ1-2; 7 nucleotides agree with TRBD1. Per germline, CDR1 MNHEY and CDR2 SMNVEV (reference sequence). After removal of 5 bases from V and 4 bases from J, the junction contained 13 bases not matched to a gene. This CDR3 is 16 amino acids long.

The V call is TRBV6-5, the J call TRBJ1-2, with D perhaps TRBD1 (6 bases). Germline V gene lookup returns CDR1 MNHEY and CDR2 SVGAGI. CDR3 length: 13 residues. The V and J ends lost 7 bases and 6 bases respectively, with 15 bases between them. Here the CDR3 reads CASKNPRQDGYTF. The CDR3 nucleotides are TGTGCCAGCAAAAACCCCCGACAGGATGGCTACACCTTC.

V usage is TRBV27 and J usage is TRBJ1-2; the match to TRBD1 covers 10 bases. Trimming at V came to 3 bases and at J to 7 bases, leaving 2 bases not matched to a gene. The CDR3 has 13 residues. Germline CDR1 MNHEY, CDR2 SMNVEV (reference sequence). The CDR3 DNA reads TGTGCCAGCAGTTTGACAGGGGGCTTTGGCTACACCTTC. Amino acids: CASSLTGGFGYTF.

The genes are TRBV7-6 and TRBJ2-3, with TRBD2 matching over 10 bases. The trim removed 6 bases at V and 2 bases at J, leaving 8 bases unmatched. The CDR3 is 16 residues long. Per the germline V gene, CDR1 is SGHVS and CDR2 is FNYEAQ. This CDR3 reads CASSASGGTNTDTQYF. CDR3 DNA sequence: TGTGCCAGCAGTGCTAGCGGGGGCACCAACACAGATACGCAGTATTTT. The full variable domain, completed using reference TRBV7-6 and TRBJ2-3, is GAGVSQSPRYKVTKRGQDVALRCDPISGHVSLYWYRQALGQGPEFLTYFNYEAQQDKSGLPNDRFSAERPEGSISTLTIQRTEQRDSAMYRCASSASGGTNTDTQYFGPGTRLTVL.

V usage is TRBV5-4 and J usage is TRBJ2-1, with 15 bases that match TRBD2. Unmatched junction bases numbered 6, after V lost 4 bases and J lost 7 bases. Germline loops: CDR1 SGHNT, CDR2 YYREEE (reference sequence). This CDR3 contains 16 residues. The CDR3 loop is CASSHGLAGGWNEQFF. In nucleotides, the CDR3 is TGTGCCAGCAGCCATGGACTAGCGGGGGGGTGGAATGAGCAGTTCTTC.

The chain couples TRBV29-1 to TRBJ1-2; the D gene is possibly TRBD1 (5 bases). Trimming cost V 6 bases and J 8 bases, with 10 bases left between them. The length of the CDR3 is 10 residues. CDR1 is SQVTM and CDR2 is ANQGSEA in the germline V gene. The CDR3 DNA is TGCAGCGTGGGGCCCGACGGCTACACCTTC. Its translation is CSVGPDGYTF.